This T cell receptor beta chain was sequenced during a study of shared clonotypes between healthy human individuals. Study-wide results and limits: Only blood samples were collected, and tissue repertoires likely differ.

Germline lookup yields CDR1 SGDLS and CDR2 YYNGEE. The CDR3 has 15 residues. The V end lost 4 bases, the J end lost 3 bases, and 14 bases lay between the germline ends. Each PCR replicate from the sorted subsets contained around 0.2 ug DNA, which is 30,000 or so T cell genomes. Profiling relied on immunoSEQ multiplex PCR, and the TCRdb table lists in-frame clones only, not all of them. The table records around 2,000,000 clones, roughly 91% of them present only once. Naive CD8 cells lacked CD45RO, underwent positive selection for CCR7 and left out terminally differentiated effector memory CD45RA+ cells. To note about this clone: Its antigen is unidentified.

The chain combines TRBV9 with TRBJ2-1, with D tentatively TRBD2 (5 bases). The TCR sequence derives from a man younger than 35 in good health. Some clones in this sample may be carry-over from other donors' samples. The specimen was naive CD8+ T cells from PBMCs. The DNA for the CDR3 is TGTGCCAGCAGCCCCAGCGGCGTGCACTACAATGAGCAGTTCTTC. It specifies CASSPSGVHYNEQFF. Full variable domain (rest looked up from reference TRBV9 and TRBJ2-1): DSGVTQTPKHLITATGQRVTLRCSPRSGDLSVYWYQQSLDQGLQFLIQYYNGEERAKGNILERFSAQQFPDLHSELNLSSLELGDSALYFCASSPSGVHYNEQFFGPGTRLTVL.